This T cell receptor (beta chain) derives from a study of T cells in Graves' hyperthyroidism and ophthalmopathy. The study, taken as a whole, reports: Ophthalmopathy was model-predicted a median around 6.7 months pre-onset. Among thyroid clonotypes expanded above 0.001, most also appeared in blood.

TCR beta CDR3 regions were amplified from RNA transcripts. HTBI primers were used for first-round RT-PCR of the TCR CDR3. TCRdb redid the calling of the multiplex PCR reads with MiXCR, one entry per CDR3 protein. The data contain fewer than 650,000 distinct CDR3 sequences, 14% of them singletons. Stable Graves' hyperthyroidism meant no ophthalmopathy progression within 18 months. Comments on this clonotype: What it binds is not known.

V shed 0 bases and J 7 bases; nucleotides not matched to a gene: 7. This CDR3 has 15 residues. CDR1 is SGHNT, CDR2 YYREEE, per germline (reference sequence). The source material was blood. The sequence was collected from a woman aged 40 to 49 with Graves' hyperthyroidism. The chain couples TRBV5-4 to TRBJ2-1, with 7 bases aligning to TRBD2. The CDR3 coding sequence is TGTGCCAGCAGCTTGGCCGGCGGGAGAGGTAATGAGCAGTTCTTC. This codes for CASSLAGGRGNEQFF.